The clone carrying this T cell receptor (beta chain) has a count of ten or more. Using unique molecular identifiers, the investigators prepared the TCRbeta library. TCRdb re-called the PCR reads with MiXCR, one entry per CDR3 protein. The data contain 400,000 to 500,000 distinct CDR3 sequences, 11% of them singletons. This entry is derived from a study of T-cell reconstitution after alpha-beta-depleted transplantation in children. After removal of 6 bases from V and 8 bases from J, the junction contained 7 bases not matched to a gene. Germline assignment: CDR1 ENHRY and CDR2 SYGVKD. CDR3 length equals 15 residues.

The sample consisted of PBMCs from the stem cell graft donor, taken from the stem cell graft. This TCR was recovered from a human donor who donated a stem cell graft to a child with acute myeloid leukemia. This chain uses TRBV10-3 with TRBJ2-1, with 13 bases matching TRBD2. This CDR3 reads CAISRTSGSRYEQFF. The CDR3 DNA is TGTGCCATCAGCCGGACTAGCGGGAGTCGATATGAGCAGTTCTTC.